The 20 T cell receptor beta chains reported below all come from one sample, sequenced in a study of OX40 agonist ivuxolimab in advanced cancers. Library creation used the immunoSEQ multiplex PCR assay. Drawn from immuneACCESS, this table holds only the in-frame rearrangements with V and J called that TCRdb kept. Clones are partly lost; checked studies trace under half to an unresolved V gene and leave the rest unexplained. Counted in this sample were 80,000 to 85,000 clones; around four fifths of them appeared once. The ten largest clones add up to approximately 6.3% of the sample. The specimen was CD4+ or CD8+ T cells sorted from blood, collected in a trial of the OX40 agonist ivuxolimab. Receptors originate from an adult with an advanced solid tumor such as melanoma, head and neck, liver or kidney cancer.

The chain has TRBV7-8 and TRBJ1-1; no clear D gene. The CDR3 spans 13 residues. Trimming removed 1 base from V and 5 bases from J, with 8 bases in between. From germline, CDR1 is SGHVS and CDR2 FQNEAQ. The CDR3 sequence is CASSLGAPTEAFF. The CDR3 nucleotides are TGTGCCAGCAGCTTAGGGGCGCCGACTGAAGCTTTCTTT.

A remark on this clone: Other DNA sequences in the same sample also yield this CDR3. This chain links TRBV10-3 with TRBJ1-5; D uncertain. Germline CDR1 and CDR2: ENHRY and SYGVKD. The V and J ends lost 0 bases and 3 bases respectively, with 9 bases between them. The CDR3 totals 15 residues. CDR3 residues: CAISESKGPNQPQHF. CDR3 DNA sequence: TGTGCCATCAGTGAGTCGAAGGGTCCCAATCAGCCCCAGCATTTT.

This chain links TRBV2 with TRBJ1-6; D gene uncertain. Germline loops: CDR1 SNHLY, CDR2 FYNNEI. V lost 6 bases to trimming and J lost 0 bases, with 3 bases between them. This CDR3 region has 13 residues. The CDR3 region is CASSPSYNSPLHF. CDR3 sequence (DNA): TGTGCCAGCAGCCCCTCCTATAATTCACCCCTCCACTTT.

The chain recombines TRBV2 with TRBJ2-2, with D perhaps TRBD2 (6 bases). The CDR3 runs 12 residues. Germline CDR1 is SNHLY and CDR2 is FYNNEI. Trimming took off 4 bases at V and 8 bases at J, with 8 bases between the two ends. The CDR3 DNA reads as TGTGCCAGCAGTGGTGGGAGGGGGGAGCTGTTTTTT. Translated: CASSGGRGELFF.

The chain recombines TRBV7-9 with TRBJ2-1; 13 positions match TRBD2. The CDR3 is made up of 14 amino acids. CDR1 and CDR2 (germline): SEHNR, FQNEAQ (reference sequence). Trimming at V came to 5 bases and at J to 8 bases, leaving 3 bases not matched to a gene. CDR3 residues: CASSPGLAGDEQFF. The CDR3 DNA reads TGTGCCAGCAGCCCTGGACTAGCGGGAGATGAGCAGTTCTTC. Filled out from reference TRBV7-9 and TRBJ2-1, the complete variable domain reads DTGVSQNPRHKITKRGQNVTFRCDPISEHNRLYWYRQTLGQGPEFLTYFQNEAQLEKSRLLSDRFSAERPKGSFSTLEIQRTEQGDSAMYLCASSPGLAGDEQFFGPGTRLTVL.

The chain links TRBV18 to TRBJ2-7, with D maybe TRBD2 (6 bases). The germline V gene encodes CDR1 KGHSH and CDR2 LQKENI. This CDR3 is 15 amino acids long. V was trimmed by 2 bases and J by 0 bases, leaving 11 bases between them. As DNA, the CDR3 is TGTGCCAGCTCACCAGAGGCGGGGAGCTCCTACGAGCAGTACTTC. Protein: CASSPEAGSSYEQYF.

The V gene is TRBV7-9, the J gene TRBJ2-6, with D possibly being TRBD1 (6 bases). Germline V CDR1 and CDR2: SEHNR, FQNEAQ (reference sequence). This CDR3 has 18 amino acids. V gave up 5 bases and J gave up 0 bases, with 17 bases separating them. The CDR3 DNA is TGTGCCAGCAGCCAGGAGCCGGGACAAACCTCTGGGGCCAACGTCCTGACTTTC. Amino acid sequence: CASSQEPGQTSGANVLTF. The full variable domain, its missing parts supplied by reference TRBV7-9 and TRBJ2-6, is DTGVSQNPRHKITKRGQNVTFRCDPISEHNRLYWYRQTLGQGPEFLTYFQNEAQLEKSRLLSDRFSAERPKGSFSTLEIQRTEQGDSAMYLCASSQEPGQTSGANVLTFGAGSRLTVL.

This chain joins TRBV7-8 and TRBJ2-3; 8 positions agree with TRBD2. This CDR3 contains 16 residues. V gave up 5 bases and J gave up 2 bases; unmatched junction bases: 9. Germline V lookup: CDR1 SGHVS, CDR2 FQNEAQ. The DNA of the CDR3 is TGTGCCAGCAGCCCAGAGGCGGGGGGTTACACAGATACGCAGTATTTT. This translates into CASSPEAGGYTDTQYF.

This clone was detected only once. One end of the junction does not line up with germline, which may come from a read error. V and J are TRBV5-1 and TRBJ1-3; no clear D. This CDR3 region has 15 residues. Germline V lookup: CDR1 SGHRS, CDR2 YFSETQ. CDR3 loop: CASSLERGSGDTIYF. As DNA, the CDR3 is TGCGCCAGCAGCTTGGAAAGAGGCTCTGGAGACACCATATATTTT.

The chain employs TRBV6-1 and TRBJ2-1, with 7 bases matching TRBD2. Germline CDR1 is MNHNS and CDR2 is SASEGT. The CDR3 totals 15 residues. Losses at the gene ends were 10 bases for V and 0 bases for J; bases not matched to a gene: 9. CDR3 in DNA: TGTGCCATTGGGGGGGAATGGTACTCCTACAATGAGCAGTTCTTC. Translating it yields CAIGGEWYSYNEQFF.

A single count supports this clone. The chain joins TRBV11-2 to TRBJ2-7; TRBD1 aligns across 7 bases. The CDR3 is 15 amino acids. The V gene end was trimmed by 5 bases and the J gene end by 3 bases; junction bases not matched to a gene: 10. Germline assignment: CDR1 SGHAT and CDR2 FQNNGV. The CDR3 DNA follows: TGTGCCAGCAGCATCGGGACAGTTCCCATCTACGAGCAGTACTTC. It is translated as CASSIGTVPIYEQYF.

The rearrangement uses TRBV25-1 and TRBJ1-1, with 8 bases lining up with TRBD1. V shed 4 bases and J 3 bases; nucleotides not matched to a gene: 4. The CDR3 extends over 14 amino acids. CDR1 and CDR2 (germline): MGHDK, SYGVNS. CDR3 nucleotides: TGTGCCAGCAGTGCACAGGGGGGCTACACTGAAGCTTTCTTT. Protein sequence: CASSAQGGYTEAFF. Full variable domain (remainder filled in from reference TRBV25-1 and TRBJ1-1): EADIYQTPRYLVIGTGKKITLECSQTMGHDKMYWYQQDPGMELHLIHYSYGVNSTEKGDLSSESTVSRIRTEHFPLTLESARPSHTSQYLCASSAQGGYTEAFFGQGTRLTVV.

The chain has TRBV7-7 and TRBJ2-2; 8 bases map to TRBD1. This CDR3 is built from 16 residues. Germline V CDR1 and CDR2: SSHAT, FNYEAQ (reference sequence). The V segment lost 5 bases and the J segment 4 bases; nucleotides outside the gene matches: 9. CDR3 in DNA: TGTGCCAGCAGCATTGGACAGGGACGGAGCACCGGGGAGCTGTTTTTT. This gives the protein CASSIGQGRSTGELFF.

This chain connects TRBV19 to TRBJ2-7, with D tentatively TRBD1 or TRBD2 (5 bases each). Between the trimmed V and J ends, which lost 5 bases and 3 bases, there was a span of 11 bases. CDR3 length: 13 residues. Looked up from germline, CDR1 is LNHDA and CDR2 is SQIVND (reference sequence). CDR3 bases: TGTGCCAGTAGTCCCTGGGACGGCTACGAGCAGTACGTC. Translation: CASSPWDGYEQYV.

V gene TRBV6-1 combines with J gene TRBJ2-1, with TRBD2 matching over 9 bases. After removal of 4 bases from V and 5 bases from J, the junction contained 18 bases not matched to a gene. The CDR3 contains 19 residues. The V gene's germline CDR1 is MNHNS and CDR2 SASEGT. The CDR3 coding sequence is TGTGCCAGCAGTGTAAAGTTAGCGGGGGTTACCAATAACCACAATGAGCAGTTCTTC. Protein sequence: CASSVKLAGVTNNHNEQFF.

This clone was seen more than once but under ten times. CDR3 in DNA: TGTGCCAGCAGTGACGAGGTGGGCTACACCTTC. Translation: CASSDEVGYTF. V gene TRBV2 combines with J gene TRBJ1-2; D is unclear. Germline CDR1 is SNHLY and CDR2 is FYNNEI. The CDR3 is 11 residues long. V lost 3 bases to trimming and J lost 8 bases, with 7 bases between them.

This chain connects TRBV2 to TRBJ1-5; 11 bases line up with TRBD1. Trimming removed 7 bases from V and 0 bases from J; junction bases left unmatched: 8. This CDR3 contains 17 residues. Germline lookup yields CDR1 SNHLY and CDR2 FYNNEI. CDR3 DNA: TGTGCCAGCAAATCGGGACAGGGGGGATATAGCAATCAGCCCCAGCATTTT. It translates to CASKSGQGGYSNQPQHF.

The genes are TRBV28 and TRBJ1-3; D not certain. V was pared by 2 bases and J by 0 bases, with 14 bases between. This CDR3 is 17 amino acids long. Germline V gene sequence: CDR1 MDHEN, CDR2 SYDVKM. CDR3 protein: CASSLAGFDSSGNTIYF. The CDR3, as DNA: TGTGCCAGCAGTTTAGCAGGTTTTGATTCCTCTGGAAACACCATATATTTT.

The J gene is TRBJ1-1, the V gene TRBV5-1, with unresolved D. This CDR3 contains 13 residues. With 2 bases removed from V and 0 bases from J, the gap between germline ends came to 5 bases. The germline CDR1 and CDR2 sequences are SGHRS and YFSETQ. The DNA of the CDR3 is TGCGCCAGCAGCTTAGACCTGAACACTGAAGCTTTCTTT. Translated, it gives CASSLDLNTEAFF.

This chain connects TRBV6-5 to TRBJ1-2, with unresolved D. Per the germline V gene, CDR1 is MNHEY and CDR2 is SVGAGI. CDR3 length equals 15 residues. Trimming removed 6 bases from V and 0 bases from J, with 14 bases in between. The CDR3 nucleotides are TGTGCCAGCAGCTTAAGACGGACCACTAACTATGGCTACACCTTC. Translation: CASSLRRTTNYGYTF.